The 11 T cell receptor beta chains given below trace back to one sample, sequenced in a study of control samples from healthy donors and cancer patients. Assay used: immunoSEQ multiplex PCR; TCRdb lists only in-frame clones, some missing. The table lists 90,000 to 150,000 clones, around nine tenths of them singletons. The specimen was blood. The receptors come from a man aged 30-40 years in good health.

The chain has TRBV27 and TRBJ1-1; 10 nucleotides agree with TRBD1. The CDR3 has 12 residues. The germline CDR1 and CDR2 sequences are MNHEY and SMNVEV (reference sequence). The trim removed 6 bases at V and 14 bases at J, leaving 9 bases unmatched. The CDR3 reads CASRKETGGIFF. The CDR3 nucleotides are TGTGCCAGCAGAAAGGAGACAGGGGGCATATTCTTT.

The chain recombines TRBV19 with TRBJ2-1; D is uncertain. CDR1 is LNHDA and CDR2 is SQIVND in the germline V gene (reference sequence). Trimming removed 3 bases at V and 7 bases at J, with 4 bases between. There are 11 residues in the CDR3. This CDR3 reads CASSMGNEQFF. The CDR3 DNA is TGTGCCAGTAGTATGGGTAATGAGCAGTTCTTC.

This rearrangement joins TRBV6-6 to TRBJ2-7; a possible D gene is TRBD1 (5 bases). Germline loops: CDR1 MNHNY, CDR2 SVGAGI (reference sequence). Trimming took off 3 bases at V and 3 bases at J, with 12 bases between the two ends. The CDR3 has 14 residues. In DNA, the CDR3 is TGTGCCAGCAGTTATACTGACAGTATCTACGAGCAGTACGTC. Its protein product is CASSYTDSIYEQYV.

The chain joins TRBV18 to TRBJ1-4; no reliable D call. V shed 3 bases and J shed 0 bases, with 8 bases lying between them. The CDR3 runs 15 residues. From germline, CDR1 is KGHSH and CDR2 LQKENI. CDR3 amino acids: CASSPREATNEKLFF. The CDR3 bases are TGTGCCAGCTCACCCCGGGAGGCAACTAATGAAAAACTGTTTTTT.

A single count supports this clone. The chain couples TRBV9 to TRBJ1-1; no clear D. There are 12 residues in the CDR3. V shed 3 bases and J shed 8 bases, with 11 bases lying between them. Per the germline V gene, CDR1 is SGDLS and CDR2 is YYNGEE. CDR3 protein: CASSEFIREAFF. The CDR3 bases are TGTGCCAGCAGCGAGTTCATCAGAGAAGCTTTCTTT.

The chain combines TRBV7-2 with TRBJ1-1; 10 nucleotides align to TRBD1. This CDR3 region has 15 residues. Germline CDR1 and CDR2: SGHTA and FQGNSA. The V and J ends lost 5 bases and 1 base, in that order; junction bases with no gene match: 4. CDR3 coding DNA: TGTGCCAGCAGCAACCGGGACAGGGGGAACACTGAAGCTTTCTTT. Translation gives CASSNRDRGNTEAFF.

This rearrangement joins TRBV11-3 to TRBJ1-1; 7 nucleotides align to TRBD1. Germline assignment: CDR1 SGHNT and CDR2 YENEEA. J was trimmed by 4 bases and V by 4 bases; bases with no gene match: 6. The CDR3 has 14 amino acids. Here the CDR3 reads CASSSDRDFTEAFF. In DNA, the CDR3 is TGTGCCAGCAGCTCCGACAGGGATTTCACTGAAGCTTTCTTT.

The V and J genes are TRBV27 and TRBJ1-2; no definite D call. The CDR3 runs to 13 residues. Germline V gene lookup returns CDR1 MNHEY and CDR2 SMNVEV (reference sequence). V lost 2 bases, J lost 0 bases, and 4 bases lay in between. The CDR3 sequence: CASSLRPNYGYTF. CDR3 bases: TGTGCCAGCAGTTTAAGGCCTAACTATGGCTACACCTTC.

This chain uses TRBV7-9 with TRBJ2-3, with D hard to call. Germline CDR1 reads SEHNR; CDR2 reads FQNEAQ (reference sequence). This CDR3 contains 13 residues. V was trimmed by 2 bases and J by 5 bases, leaving 8 bases between them. This CDR3 reads CASSLISGDTQYF. The CDR3 DNA reads TGTGCCAGCAGCTTAATCTCAGGAGATACGCAGTATTTT.

The chain carries TRBV4-1 and TRBJ1-5; tentative D call: TRBD1 (5 bases). Germline CDR1 MGHRA, CDR2 YSYEKL. Trimming cost V 3 bases and J 6 bases, with 12 bases left between them. This CDR3 comprises 14 residues. The DNA of the CDR3 is TGCGCCAGCAGCCAGAGCAGGGTCGGTCAGCCCCAGCATTTT. Translated: CASSQSRVGQPQHF.

CDR3 amino acids: CASSNRGRGAEAFF. The CDR3, as DNA: TGTGCCAGCAGCAACAGGGGGCGCGGAGCTGAAGCTTTCTTT. The V and J genes are TRBV7-2 and TRBJ1-1; 9 positions match TRBD1. Germline V gene sequence: CDR1 SGHTA, CDR2 FQGNSA. The trim removed 5 bases at V and 6 bases at J, leaving 7 bases unmatched. The CDR3 spans 14 residues.